Listed below are T cell receptor beta chains from one sample, sequenced in a study of T cells in Graves' hyperthyroidism and ophthalmopathy. TCRdb re-analysed the multiplex PCR reads in MiXCR, keeping a single row per CDR3 protein. The data contain around 100,000 distinct CDR3 sequences, about 45% of them singletons. The specimen sequenced was blood. These receptors were taken from a man aged 40-49 years with Graves' hyperthyroidism. CDR3s leave out the opening cysteine and the closing phenylalanine or tryptophan.

J gene | V gene | CDR3 protein
TRBJ2-1 | TRBV7-9 | ASSLGQGTYNEQF
TRBJ2-5 | TRBV20-1 | SARPTSGGAEETQY
TRBJ1-2 | TRBV2 | ASSVQANYGYT
TRBJ2-5 | TRBV2 | ASSEEQIQETQY
TRBJ1-1 | TRBV6-6 | ASTDGGAGNTEAF
TRBJ2-3 | TRBV6-1 | ASRSGTRGTDTQY
TRBJ2-7 | TRBV29-1 | SLGTEGYEQY
TRBJ2-7 | TRBV27 | ASSLRPGYEQY
TRBJ2-1 | TRBV20-1 | SISLVYNEQF
TRBJ2-1 | TRBV7-6 | ASSLVGGSEQF
TRBJ1-5 | TRBV6-4 | ASSDRAAYEH
TRBJ1-5 | TRBV7-9 | ASSDFSGTGLINQPQH
TRBJ1-4 | TRBV2 | ASRSRWVMKDEKLF
TRBJ1-2 | TRBV2 | ASSASGRRHGYT
TRBJ2-1 | TRBV20-1 | SARLAGGYNEQF